One and the same sample provided the 9 T cell receptor beta chains below, sequenced in a study of regulatory T cells in long-lasting Graves disease. Arm-PCR with iRepertoire HTBI primers amplified the CDR3 regions for these TCR beta libraries. In TCRdb, the multiplex PCR reads were re-called with MiXCR into one record per CDR3 protein. Found here are nearly 350,000 distinct CDR3 sequences, around 19% of them singletons; the top ten hold 29%. Time point described: persistent/refractory GD, antithyroid drugs over 5 years with positive TRAb. TCR sequences were obtained from RNA taken from PBMCs. This specimen was peripheral blood mononuclear cells (PBMCs), taken when the disease was refractory, from a patient treated with antithyroid drugs. The receptors here all came from a female donor with Graves disease.

Concerning this clonotype itself: This may arise from a read error, as a much more abundant clone is one base away. The chain employs TRBV2 and TRBJ2-5, with D unclear. The CDR3 consists of 12 residues. Germline V CDR1 and CDR2: SNHLY, FYNNEI. CDR3 sequence (DNA): TGTGCCAGCTTAAGTGGGGAAGAGACCCAGCACTTC. Translating gives CASLSGEETQHF.

J is TRBJ1-3 and V is TRBV20-1; D unclear. The CDR3 is made up of 13 amino acids. The germline CDR1 and CDR2 sequences are DFQATT and SNEGSKA (reference sequence). V was pared by 0 bases and J by 8 bases, with 11 bases between. The CDR3 loop is CSARDRLRDTIYF. Written as DNA, the CDR3 is TGCAGTGCTAGAGACCGGTTAAGGGACACCATATATTTT.

This clonotype was counted many times. The chain carries TRBV7-6 and TRBJ2-5; D may be TRBD2 (6 bases). V gave up 4 bases and J gave up 5 bases, with 20 bases separating them. The CDR3 consists of 16 residues. Per germline, CDR1 SGHVS and CDR2 FNYEAQ. The CDR3 DNA follows: TGTGCCAGCAGCTCTCTAGTAGCGGACGGTGGGGAGACCCAGTACTTC. Its protein is CASSSLVADGGETQYF. Filled out from reference TRBV7-6 and TRBJ2-5, the complete variable domain reads GAGVSQSPRYKVTKRGQDVALRCDPISGHVSLYWYRQALGQGPEFLTYFNYEAQQDKSGLPNDRFSAERPEGSISTLTIQRTEQRDSAMYRCASSSLVADGGETQYFGPGTRLLVL.

This clonotype was found a few times. The rearrangement uses TRBV7-9 and TRBJ2-7, with 8 bases that match TRBD2. Germline values: CDR1 SEHNR, CDR2 FQNEAQ (reference sequence). The CDR3 is 15 amino acids. Trimming removed 5 bases from V and 3 bases from J; junction bases left unmatched: 9. DNA for the CDR3: TGTGCCAGCAGCCGGATCCGGGAGGGGGTCTACGAGCAGTACTTC. This gives the protein CASSRIREGVYEQYF.

This rearrangement joins TRBV28 to TRBJ2-3; 7 positions agree with TRBD2. This CDR3 is 15 amino acids long. Germline CDR1 and CDR2: MDHEN and SYDVKM. The V and J ends lost 7 bases and 6 bases, in that order; junction bases with no gene match: 13. The CDR3 nucleotides read TGTGCCAGCACCCGTAGGGGAGGGCCCTCGGATACGCAGTATTTT. Its protein is CASTRRGGPSDTQYF.

Ten or more counts support this clonotype. This rearrangement joins TRBV28 to TRBJ2-5; D possibly uses TRBD1 or TRBD2 (7 bases each). V gave up 3 bases and J gave up 5 bases, with 16 bases separating them. Germline V gene data show CDR1 as MDHEN and CDR2 as SYDVKM. The length of the CDR3 is 15 residues. DNA for the CDR3: TGTGCCAGCAGTTTTTTGGGCAGGGGGGGGGAGACCCAGTACTTC. As protein: CASSFLGRGGETQYF.

V and J are TRBV11-2 and TRBJ2-3; D may match TRBD1 or TRBD2 (5 bases each). Per the germline V gene, CDR1 is SGHAT and CDR2 is FQNNGV. This CDR3 spans 14 amino acids. The V end lost 5 bases, the J end lost 5 bases, and 14 bases lay between the germline ends. The CDR3 loop is CASSPSFGGDTQYF. The DNA of the CDR3 is TGTGCCAGCAGCCCCTCCTTTGGGGGAGATACGCAGTATTTT.

This clonotype was counted at least ten times. The gene calls are TRBV7-3 and TRBJ2-5; a weak D match, TRBD1 (5 bases). Germline CDR1 and CDR2: SGHTA and FQGTGA. Trimming pared 1 base from V and 5 bases from J, leaving 8 bases between. The CDR3 spans 13 residues. The CDR3 reads CASSLIPGETQYF. The CDR3 region has the DNA TGTGCCAGCAGCTTAATACCAGGGGAGACCCAGTACTTC.

The V gene is TRBV6-1, the J gene TRBJ2-2; D possibly matches TRBD1 or TRBD2 (7 bases each). With 2 bases removed from V and 4 bases from J, the gap between germline ends came to 11 bases. The CDR3 contains 15 residues. Germline-derived CDR1 and CDR2 are MNHNS and SASEGT. In nucleotides, the CDR3 is TGTGCCAGCAGTGAACAGGGGGGGGGCACCGGGGAGCTGTTTTTT. Its protein is CASSEQGGGTGELFF.